A selection of T cell receptor beta chains follows, all from one sample in a study of response to subunit inactivated influenza vaccine. TCRdb independently ran MiXCR on the RT-PCR reads; one entry per CDR3 protein. Of 450,000 to 550,000 distinct CDR3 sequences in the sample, roughly 23% were seen once. The material was CD4+ T cells sorted from PBMCs, obtained 4 to 6 days after vaccination. Every receptor here comes from a man between 50 and 59 years old who received an inactivated influenza vaccine. Both conserved end residues are part of each CDR3. The D gene is left open where the match is weak. Rows give clone size only sometimes, using once, few, many, or a class for an expanded clone.

CDR3: CASSPGPVNEKLFF
DNA: TGTGCCAGCAGTCCGGGACCGGTTAATGAAAAACTGTTTTTT
J: TRBJ1-4
V: TRBV12-3/TRBV12-4
D: -
size: few

CDR3: CASSPGTSGLIQETQYF
DNA: TGTGCCAGCAGCCCCGGGACTAGCGGGTTGATTCAAGAGACCCAGTACTTC
J: TRBJ2-5
V: TRBV7-2
D: TRBD2
size: few

CDR3: CASSLGGSGIQETQYF
DNA: TGCGCCAGCAGCTTGGGCGGTAGCGGGATACAAGAGACCCAGTACTTC
J: TRBJ2-5
V: TRBV5-1
D: TRBD2
size: few

CDR3: CASSLGRGSRNIQYF
DNA: TGTGCCAGCAGCTTAGGACGCGGGAGCAGAAACATTCAGTACTTC
J: TRBJ2-4
V: TRBV7-2
D: TRBD2
size: few

CDR3: CAINSGSQYGNEQFF
DNA: TGTGCCATCAATAGCGGGAGTCAGTACGGGAATGAGCAGTTCTTC
J: TRBJ2-1
V: TRBV10-3
D: TRBD2
size: -

CDR3: CASRRDLNYGYTF
DNA: TGTGCCAGCAGACGGGACCTTAACTATGGCTACACCTTC
J: TRBJ1-2
V: TRBV7-2
D: -
size: -

CDR3: CASKSAGGGTTYEQYF
DNA: TGTGCCAGCAAGTCAGCCGGCGGCGGTACCACCTACGAGCAGTACTTC
J: TRBJ2-7
V: TRBV6-2/TRBV6-3
D: -
size: -

CDR3: CAISAPLGRGEETQYF
DNA: TGTGCCATCAGTGCGCCGCTGGGCAGGGGGGAAGAGACCCAGTACTTC
J: TRBJ2-5
V: TRBV10-3
D: -
size: -

CDR3: CASSVGPAGGRYNEQFF
DNA: TGTGCCAGCAGCGTAGGGCCAGCGGGAGGCAGGTACAATGAGCAGTTCTTC
J: TRBJ2-1
V: TRBV9
D: TRBD2
size: few

CDR3: CASSYTDTNEKLFF
DNA: TGTGCCAGCAGCTATACAGACACTAATGAAAAACTGTTTTTT
J: TRBJ1-4
V: TRBV7-8
D: -
size: -

CDR3: CSTEGAGYNEQFF
DNA: TGCAGCACTGAGGGGGCCGGATACAATGAGCAGTTCTTC
J: TRBJ2-1
V: TRBV29-1
D: TRBD1
size: few

CDR3: CASSQDRKTGELFF
DNA: TGTGCCAGCAGCCAAGACAGGAAAACCGGGGAGCTGTTTTTT
J: TRBJ2-2
V: TRBV4-2
D: -
size: -

CDR3: CSARDLGGASYSGANVLTF
DNA: TGCAGTGCTAGAGATTTAGGGGGCGCATCGTACTCTGGGGCCAACGTCCTGACTTTC
J: TRBJ2-6
V: TRBV20-1
D: TRBD1
size: -

CDR3: CASRLTSGSFSTDTQYF
DNA: TGCGCCAGCAGGCTGACTAGCGGCTCGTTTTCCACAGATACGCAGTATTTT
J: TRBJ2-3
V: TRBV5-1
D: TRBD2
size: many

CDR3: CSARGLTSGRSTDTQYF
DNA: TGCAGTGCTAGAGGACTGACTAGCGGGCGAAGCACAGATACGCAGTATTTT
J: TRBJ2-3
V: TRBV20-1
D: TRBD2
size: -

CDR3: CASSLTSGGYNEQYF
DNA: TGTGCCAGCAGCCTTACTAGCGGGGGTTACAACGAGCAGTACTTC
J: TRBJ2-7
V: TRBV7-2
D: TRBD2
size: -

CDR3: CASSMTGNTEAFF
DNA: TGTGCCAGCAGCATGACAGGGAACACTGAAGCTTTCTTT
J: TRBJ1-1
V: TRBV6-2/TRBV6-3
D: -
size: -

CDR3: CSASAVRGQETQYF
DNA: TGCAGTGCTAGTGCGGTGCGGGGGCAAGAGACCCAGTACTTC
J: TRBJ2-5
V: TRBV20-1
D: TRBD2
size: few

CDR3: CASSSGASGNTIYF
DNA: TGCGCCAGCAGCTCGGGGGCCTCTGGAAACACCATATATTTT
J: TRBJ1-3
V: TRBV5-1
D: -
size: -

CDR3: CASSQGTGPETQYF
DNA: TGTGCCAGCAGCCAGGGTACAGGGCCGGAGACCCAGTACTTC
J: TRBJ2-5
V: TRBV11-2
D: -
size: -

CDR3: CSARDPSGGPSYNEQFF
DNA: TGCAGTGCTAGAGATCCCAGCGGGGGGCCCTCCTACAATGAGCAGTTCTTC
J: TRBJ2-1
V: TRBV20-1
D: TRBD2
size: many

CDR3: CSTQRDPLAEQYF
DNA: TGCAGTACCCAGCGGGACCCCCTTGCCGAGCAGTACTTC
J: TRBJ2-7
V: TRBV29-1
D: TRBD2
size: medium-sized

CDR3: CASRKTGAENEKLFF
DNA: TGTGCCAGCAGAAAGACAGGGGCCGAAAATGAAAAACTGTTTTTT
J: TRBJ1-4
V: TRBV6-2/TRBV6-3
D: TRBD1
size: -

CDR3: CASSLQDYGTNEKLFF
DNA: TGTGCCAGCTCACTCCAGGATTACGGCACTAATGAAAAACTGTTTTTT
J: TRBJ1-4
V: TRBV18
D: -
size: -

CDR3: CASSLAGSSTDTQYF
DNA: TGTGCCAGCAGCCTCGCCGGGTCTAGCACAGATACGCAGTATTTT
J: TRBJ2-3
V: TRBV7-9
D: -
size: many

CDR3: CARRGRTNTGELFF
DNA: TGTGCCAGGAGGGGACGGACGAACACCGGGGAGCTGTTTTTT
J: TRBJ2-2
V: TRBV2
D: -
size: -

CDR3: CSALRTVNTEAFF
DNA: TGCAGTGCTCTTCGGACTGTGAACACTGAAGCTTTCTTT
J: TRBJ1-1
V: TRBV20-1
D: -
size: few

CDR3: CASSVAGQSHSTDTQYF
DNA: TGCGCCAGCAGTGTGGCGGGTCAGAGCCACAGCACAGATACGCAGTATTTT
J: TRBJ2-3
V: TRBV10-2
D: -
size: -

CDR3: CASSRAGLAGGTQYF
DNA: TGTGCCAGCAGTCGAGCGGGACTAGCGGGAGGGACCCAGTACTTC
J: TRBJ2-5
V: TRBV12-3/TRBV12-4
D: TRBD2
size: -

CDR3: CASSIHGGGTNEKLFF
DNA: TGTGCCAGCAGCATCCATGGCGGGGGTACTAATGAAAAACTGTTTTTT
J: TRBJ1-4
V: TRBV6-1
D: -
size: -

CDR3: CASSFVAGGSDTQYF
DNA: TGTGCCAGCAGCTTTGTGGCGGGAGGGTCAGATACGCAGTATTTT
J: TRBJ2-3
V: TRBV7-8
D: TRBD2
size: -